The present entry profiles one TCR beta chain with its context. Its antigen remains unknown. The entry originates in a study of cytomegalovirus exposure and HLA in healthy donors. Primers for the PCR totalled 60 Vbeta and 13 Jbeta. Per the original methods: A later analysis counted about 80 million unique TCR beta chains, 9.5 million to 13 million shared. Using immunoSEQ multiplex PCR, the repertoire was profiled, and TCRdb retains in-frame clones only, with some absent. V and J calls and clone size follow that table, whereas D and trimming were derived from the DNA. Of some 190,000 clones in the sample, more than 75% were seen once. V was cut by 0 bases and J by 7 bases, with 12 bases left in between. The CDR3 has 14 residues. Germline V gives CDR1 LGHNA, CDR2 YNFKEQ. Regarding the study as a whole: A later analysis revealed that TCR association rates differed between HLA loci, peaking at DRB1 and bottoming out at HLA-C. For cytomegalovirus status, the classifier reportedly gave diagnoses with high specificity and sensitivity.

The TCR comes from a woman in her twenties or thirties in good health and CMV-seropositive. The chain links TRBV4-2 to TRBJ1-2, with TRBD1 as a possible D gene (6 bases). Sequenced input: PBMCs. CDR3 region: CASSQDGGAGGYTF. The CDR3 DNA follows: TGTGCCAGCAGCCAAGATGGGGGGGCTGGTGGCTACACCTTC.